A selection of T cell receptor beta chains follows, all from one sample in a study of shared clonotypes between healthy human individuals. The method was immunoSEQ multiplex PCR; TCRdb's version includes in-frame clones alone and lacks a portion of them. Here the sample spans roughly 330,000 clones, approximately 79% being singletons. Sequenced sample: memory CD4+ T cells sorted from blood. The receptors stem from a man aged 30 to 39 in good health. CDR3s include the opening cysteine and the closing phenylalanine or tryptophan. The order of the fields is CDR3 DNA, CDR3 protein, CDR3 length, D gene, V gene, clone size, J gene. A D gene is named only where the DNA matches it firmly. The size entry is marked missing in some rows and otherwise reads once, few, many or a size class.

cdr3_nt: TGTGCCAGCAGCGTGACCTCCTACAATGAGCAGTTCTTC; cdr3_aa: CASSVTSYNEQFF; cdr3_length: 13; d_call: -; v_call: TRBV11-3; clone_size: few; j_call: TRBJ2-1
cdr3_nt: TGTGCCAGCAGCTCTTTAAGGGGAGGCCTCACAGATACGCAGTATTTT; cdr3_aa: CASSSLRGGLTDTQYF; cdr3_length: 16; d_call: -; v_call: TRBV5-4; clone_size: -; j_call: TRBJ2-3
cdr3_nt: TGTGCCAGCAGCTTAGCGGGCCAGGGTATGCCACAAGAGACCCAGTACTTC; cdr3_aa: CASSLAGQGMPQETQYF; cdr3_length: 17; d_call: -; v_call: TRBV7-6; clone_size: -; j_call: TRBJ2-5
cdr3_nt: TGCGCCAGCAGCTTGACTAGCGGGAGGCGCCATGAGCAGTTCTTC; cdr3_aa: CASSLTSGRRHEQFF; cdr3_length: 15; d_call: TRBD2; v_call: TRBV5-1; clone_size: -; j_call: TRBJ2-1
cdr3_nt: TGTGCCAGCAGCTTATGGACAGGGGGTGGATACGAGCAGTACTTC; cdr3_aa: CASSLWTGGGYEQYF; cdr3_length: 15; d_call: TRBD1; v_call: TRBV7-2; clone_size: -; j_call: TRBJ2-7
cdr3_nt: TGTGCCAGCAGCTTACTCAGGGGGCCGGGAGATACGCAGTATTTT; cdr3_aa: CASSLLRGPGDTQYF; cdr3_length: 15; d_call: TRBD1; v_call: TRBV11-1; clone_size: once; j_call: TRBJ2-3
cdr3_nt: TGCGCCAGCAGCTCGGACGCCTGGAATGAGCAGTTCTTC; cdr3_aa: CASSSDAWNEQFF; cdr3_length: 13; d_call: -; v_call: TRBV5-1; clone_size: -; j_call: TRBJ2-1
cdr3_nt: TGTGCCAGCATAGGGAGGACTAGCGGGAGTTACAATGAGCAGTTCTTC; cdr3_aa: CASIGRTSGSYNEQFF; cdr3_length: 16; d_call: TRBD2; v_call: TRBV28; clone_size: -; j_call: TRBJ2-1
cdr3_nt: TGTGCCAGCAGTCCGGGACGGGGCAATCAGCCCCAGCATTTT; cdr3_aa: CASSPGRGNQPQHF; cdr3_length: 14; d_call: -; v_call: TRBV7-2; clone_size: few; j_call: TRBJ1-5
cdr3_nt: TGTGCTAGTGGTTTCCCGGGGTGGGAGCTAAGCTACGAGCAGTACTTC; cdr3_aa: CASGFPGWELSYEQYF; cdr3_length: 16; d_call: -; v_call: TRBV12-5; clone_size: -; j_call: TRBJ2-7
cdr3_nt: TGCAGCGTTCGGACAGGGGAAAACACCATATATTTT; cdr3_aa: CSVRTGENTIYF; cdr3_length: 12; d_call: TRBD1; v_call: TRBV29-1; clone_size: -; j_call: TRBJ1-3
cdr3_nt: TGTGCCAGCAGCTTAGATCCAGGGAATCAGCCCCAGCATTTT; cdr3_aa: CASSLDPGNQPQHF; cdr3_length: 14; d_call: -; v_call: TRBV7-8; clone_size: -; j_call: TRBJ1-5
cdr3_nt: TGTGCCAGCAGTGGGGGGGGTAGCGGGAGGTTCAACGTCCTGACTTTC; cdr3_aa: CASSGGGSGRFNVLTF; cdr3_length: 16; d_call: TRBD2; v_call: TRBV25-1; clone_size: few; j_call: TRBJ2-6
cdr3_nt: TGCGCCAGCAGCCCGGACAGTCATAATGAAAAACTGTTTTTT; cdr3_aa: CASSPDSHNEKLFF; cdr3_length: 14; d_call: -; v_call: TRBV4-3; clone_size: -; j_call: TRBJ1-4
cdr3_nt: TGTGCCAGCAGGGCCGGGACAGGGAGCAATCAGCCCCAGCATTTT; cdr3_aa: CASRAGTGSNQPQHF; cdr3_length: 15; d_call: TRBD1; v_call: TRBV6-5; clone_size: -; j_call: TRBJ1-5
cdr3_nt: TGTGCCAGCAGTGAAAACAGGGGGAATGAGCAGTTCTTC; cdr3_aa: CASSENRGNEQFF; cdr3_length: 13; d_call: TRBD1; v_call: TRBV2; clone_size: -; j_call: TRBJ2-1
cdr3_nt: TGTGCCAGCTTTCAGATCCAGGCGGGAGCCTACGAGCAGTACTTC; cdr3_aa: CASFQIQAGAYEQYF; cdr3_length: 15; d_call: TRBD2; v_call: TRBV5-6; clone_size: -; j_call: TRBJ2-7
cdr3_nt: TGTGCCAGCACCAGACTAGCGGGCGGTTCCTACGAGCAGTACTTC; cdr3_aa: CASTRLAGGSYEQYF; cdr3_length: 15; d_call: TRBD2; v_call: TRBV27; clone_size: -; j_call: TRBJ2-7
cdr3_nt: TGCGCCAGCATCTTGACCCCGGACGGTGCCTACGAGCAGTACTTC; cdr3_aa: CASILTPDGAYEQYF; cdr3_length: 15; d_call: -; v_call: TRBV5-1; clone_size: -; j_call: TRBJ2-7
cdr3_nt: TGCGCCAGCAGCTTGGAAGCTAGCGGGAGGGCTGTAGATACGCAGTATTTT; cdr3_aa: CASSLEASGRAVDTQYF; cdr3_length: 17; d_call: TRBD2; v_call: TRBV5-1; clone_size: -; j_call: TRBJ2-3
cdr3_nt: TGCGCCAGCAGAGCACAGGGGGCGAAGGTTCAGCCCCAGCATTTT; cdr3_aa: CASRAQGAKVQPQHF; cdr3_length: 15; d_call: TRBD1; v_call: TRBV10-1; clone_size: -; j_call: TRBJ1-5
cdr3_nt: TGTGCCAGCAGCTTATCTGGGGAGCTGTTTTTT; cdr3_aa: CASSLSGELFF; cdr3_length: 11; d_call: -; v_call: TRBV7-2; clone_size: -; j_call: TRBJ2-2
cdr3_nt: TGTGCCAGCTCAACCACCCAAACCACTGAAGCTTTCTTT; cdr3_aa: CASSTTQTTEAFF; cdr3_length: 13; d_call: -; v_call: TRBV18; clone_size: -; j_call: TRBJ1-1
cdr3_nt: TGCGCCAGCAGCTCCGGGACGCCCTACGAGCAGTACTTC; cdr3_aa: CASSSGTPYEQYF; cdr3_length: 13; d_call: -; v_call: TRBV5-1; clone_size: -; j_call: TRBJ2-7
cdr3_nt: TGTGCCATCAAGGGAACAGATGACATTCAGTACTTC; cdr3_aa: CAIKGTDDIQYF; cdr3_length: 12; d_call: -; v_call: TRBV10-3; clone_size: -; j_call: TRBJ2-4
cdr3_nt: TGTGCCAGCAGCGAGACCCGTTTGGCCTCGGGGACCCAGTACTTC; cdr3_aa: CASSETRLASGTQYF; cdr3_length: 15; d_call: -; v_call: TRBV9; clone_size: -; j_call: TRBJ2-5
cdr3_nt: TGTGCCAGTAGTATAGATCCCGGCAGTAATCAGCCCCAGCATTTT; cdr3_aa: CASSIDPGSNQPQHF; cdr3_length: 15; d_call: -; v_call: TRBV19; clone_size: many; j_call: TRBJ1-5
cdr3_nt: TGTGCCAGCAGCAACGGGAGGTCGGGCGAGCAGTACTTC; cdr3_aa: CASSNGRSGEQYF; cdr3_length: 13; d_call: TRBD2; v_call: TRBV11-3; clone_size: -; j_call: TRBJ2-7
cdr3_nt: TGTGCCAGCAGCTTGACTGGGGCCAACGTCCTGACTTTC; cdr3_aa: CASSLTGANVLTF; cdr3_length: 13; d_call: -; v_call: TRBV5-4; clone_size: -; j_call: TRBJ2-6
cdr3_nt: TGCGCCAGCAGTGAGTCGATTTGGCGGGAGAGCACCGGGGAGCTGTTTTTT; cdr3_aa: CASSESIWRESTGELFF; cdr3_length: 17; d_call: TRBD2; v_call: TRBV10-2; clone_size: -; j_call: TRBJ2-2
cdr3_nt: TGTGCCAGCAGCTTGGACGGCGTAGGCAGCCTCGCGAACACCGGGGAGCTGTTTTTT; cdr3_aa: CASSLDGVGSLANTGELFF; cdr3_length: 19; d_call: -; v_call: TRBV5-4; clone_size: -; j_call: TRBJ2-2
cdr3_nt: TGTGCCAGCTCACCGCCGAGTCTAGTCGAGCAGTACTTC; cdr3_aa: CASSPPSLVEQYF; cdr3_length: 13; d_call: -; v_call: TRBV18; clone_size: -; j_call: TRBJ2-7
cdr3_nt: TGTGCCAGCAGTTACGGGGGCCACTATGGCTACACCTTC; cdr3_aa: CASSYGGHYGYTF; cdr3_length: 13; d_call: -; v_call: TRBV6-6; clone_size: -; j_call: TRBJ1-2
cdr3_nt: TGTGCCAGCAGTTTGTCAGCGTCTATCTATGGCTACACCTTC; cdr3_aa: CASSLSASIYGYTF; cdr3_length: 14; d_call: -; v_call: TRBV28; clone_size: few; j_call: TRBJ1-2
cdr3_nt: TGTGCCAGCCGGGGGGGGATGGGTACAGATACGCAGTATTTT; cdr3_aa: CASRGGMGTDTQYF; cdr3_length: 14; d_call: TRBD2; v_call: TRBV10-3; clone_size: once; j_call: TRBJ2-3
cdr3_nt: TGTGCCAGCAGCTTAGAGGCCAGCCGCGACTACTCTGGGGCCAACGTCCTGACTTTC; cdr3_aa: CASSLEASRDYSGANVLTF; cdr3_length: 19; d_call: -; v_call: TRBV11-2; clone_size: -; j_call: TRBJ2-6
cdr3_nt: TGTGCCAGCAGCTTGGACAGTACCGTATCGTACGAGCAGTACTTC; cdr3_aa: CASSLDSTVSYEQYF; cdr3_length: 15; d_call: -; v_call: TRBV7-2; clone_size: -; j_call: TRBJ2-7
cdr3_nt: TGTGCCTGGAGTCGGGGGGATGATTCACCCCTCCACTTT; cdr3_aa: CAWSRGDDSPLHF; cdr3_length: 13; d_call: -; v_call: TRBV30; clone_size: many; j_call: TRBJ1-6
cdr3_nt: TGTGCCAGCAGTGACGGACAGTCAGAGACCCAGTACTTC; cdr3_aa: CASSDGQSETQYF; cdr3_length: 13; d_call: -; v_call: TRBV2; clone_size: once; j_call: TRBJ2-5
cdr3_nt: TGTGCCAGCAGCAAGCTAGCGGCTAGCACAGATACGCAGTATTTT; cdr3_aa: CASSKLAASTDTQYF; cdr3_length: 15; d_call: TRBD2; v_call: TRBV5-4; clone_size: -; j_call: TRBJ2-3